This TCR beta chain was observed in a study of blood T cells in healthy people across ages. Whole-study context: When template switching was applied, about one barcoded beta molecule was captured per two T cells. General study points: Researchers deemed the diversity estimates from one million T cells underestimates.

Then a second PCR, running roughly 7 to 12 cycles, was carried out with a sample-barcoded 5' primer and a J-beta primer mix. TCRdb reprocessed the 5' RACE reads with MiXCR, giving one entry per CDR3 protein. The data show some 1,800,000 distinct CDR3 sequences, 30% to 40% seen once. There are 15 residues in the CDR3. Germline CDR1 is SGDLS and CDR2 is YYNGEE. Trimming removed 0 bases from V and 5 bases from J, with 14 bases in between. Comments on this clonotype: Its antigen is undetermined.

The V and J genes are TRBV9 and TRBJ2-5; either TRBD1 or TRBD2 may fit D (6 bases each). Material: blood. This sequence was found in a human donor in good health. The CDR3 here is CASSVATGGGETQYF. The DNA for the CDR3 is TGTGCCAGCAGCGTAGCTACCGGGGGCGGGGAGACCCAGTACTTC.